The clone carrying this T cell receptor (beta chain) came up once. What it recognizes is unknown. The table came from immunoSEQ multiplex PCR; TCRdb's copy has only in-frame clones and leaves some out. The data show about 100,000 clones, roughly nine tenths seen once. This entry comes from a study of graft-versus-host responses after intestinal transplantation. Study-wide results and limits: The authors found GvH clones in recipient marrow, some appearing first in ileum or blood. The study found high graft-versus-host to host-versus-graft clonal ratios in allografts of patients with graft-donor T cell macrochimerism.

From germline, CDR1 is SGHRS and CDR2 YFSETQ. The V gene end was trimmed by 1 base and the J gene end by 6 bases; junction bases not matched to a gene: 5. The CDR3 runs to 15 residues. The source of this sequence is a human donor who was the organ donor for an intestinal transplant. The genes are TRBV5-1 and TRBJ1-4; the match to TRBD1 covers 8 bases. Material: unstimulated CD4+ T cells sorted from spleen or lymph node cells, obtained before transplant. CDR3 in amino acids: CASSLMAGGDEKLFF. CDR3 sequence (DNA): TGCGCCAGCAGCTTGATGGCAGGGGGCGATGAAAAACTGTTTTTT.